The next 8 T cell receptor beta chains were all read from a single sample in a study of T-cell memory formation after mild COVID-19. TCRdb independently ran MiXCR on the 5' RACE reads; one entry per CDR3 protein. In the table there are under 300,000 distinct CDR3 sequences, 8.5% to 9.5% of which are singletons. Material for sequencing was PBMCs or a T cell subset sorted from them (not recorded which). The receptors originated from a man aged 18-30 years who had mild COVID-19 (a few samples of this study predate the infection). Cell type and time point are not known.

This clonotype was detected a few times. J is TRBJ1-2 and V is TRBV25-1, with a weak D call TRBD1 (6 bases). V gave up 2 bases and J gave up 6 bases, with 19 bases separating them. Germline V CDR1 and CDR2: MGHDK, SYGVNS. This CDR3 is built from 16 residues. CDR3 DNA sequence: TGTGCCAGCAGTGAAGGATGGGCAACTAAGGGGGATGGCTACACCTTC. This encodes CASSEGWATKGDGYTF.

In this sample, this clonotype turned up a few times. The gene calls are TRBV7-9 and TRBJ2-1; a possible D gene is TRBD1 (6 bases). The germline V gene has CDR1 SEHNR and CDR2 FQNEAQ (reference sequence). The CDR3 consists of 13 residues. The V end lost 6 bases, the J end lost 7 bases, and 13 bases lay between the germline ends. CDR3 nucleotides: TGTGCCAGCAGGATATCAGGGGTTAATGAGCAGTTCTTC. Translating gives CASRISGVNEQFF.

The chain joins TRBV11-3 to TRBJ2-1; possibly TRBD2 for D (5 bases). Between the trimmed V and J ends, which lost 0 bases and 8 bases, there was a span of 11 bases. Germline V gene lookup returns CDR1 SGHNT and CDR2 YENEEA. The CDR3 has 14 amino acids. As DNA, the CDR3 is TGTGCCAGCAGCTTAGATGCGGGTTTAGATGAGCAGTTCTTC. It translates to CASSLDAGLDEQFF. Full variable domain (outside the CDR3, taken from reference TRBV11-3 and TRBJ2-1): EAGVVQSPRYKIIEKKQPVAFWCNPISGHNTLYWYLQNLGQGPELLIRYENEEAVDDSQLPKDRFSAERLKGVDSTLKIQPAELGDSAVYLCASSLDAGLDEQFFGPGTRLTVL.

This clonotype was detected only a few times. The genes are TRBV6-5 and TRBJ2-1, with D possibly TRBD2 on 5 matching bases. Germline V CDR1 and CDR2: MNHEY, SVGAGI. V was trimmed by 7 bases and J by 3 bases, leaving 25 bases between them. The CDR3 consists of 18 residues. CDR3 protein: CASNPLSRLHHSYNEQFF. CDR3 DNA: TGTGCCAGCAATCCCCTCTCTCGACTACACCATAGCTACAATGAGCAGTTCTTC.

This clonotype showed up just a few times. This sequence joins TRBV7-6 and TRBJ2-7; D perhaps matches TRBD2 (6 bases). The V end was cut by 6 bases, the J end by 5 bases, with 17 bases between. In germline, CDR1 is SGHVS, CDR2 FNYEAQ. The CDR3 runs 14 residues. This chain's CDR3 is CASSMMVGGDEQYF. CDR3 nucleotides: TGTGCCAGCAGTATGATGGTCGGAGGGGACGAGCAGTACTTC. The full variable domain, in which reference TRBV7-6 and TRBJ2-7 provide the parts outside the CDR3, is GAGVSQSPRYKVTKRGQDVALRCDPISGHVSLYWYRQALGQGPEFLTYFNYEAQQDKSGLPNDRFSAERPEGSISTLTIQRTEQRDSAMYRCASSMMVGGDEQYFGPGTRLTVT.

This clonotype was detected ten times or more. The chain has TRBV5-1 and TRBJ1-1; 9 nucleotides line up with TRBD1. The V gene's germline CDR1 is SGHRS and CDR2 YFSETQ. Trimming removed 4 bases from V and 0 bases from J; junction bases left unmatched: 7. This CDR3 comprises 16 residues. CDR3 DNA: TGCGCCAGCAGCGGGGACAGGGCCGGAGTGAACACTGAAGCTTTCTTT. Its translation: CASSGDRAGVNTEAFF. The full variable domain, its missing parts supplied by reference TRBV5-1 and TRBJ1-1, is KAGVTQTPRYLIKTRGQQVTLSCSPISGHRSVSWYQQTPGQGLQFLFEYFSETQRNKGNFPGRFSGRQFSNSRSEMNVSTLELGDSALYLCASSGDRAGVNTEAFFGQGTRLTVV.

The sample holds a few counts of this clonotype. The chain joins TRBV20-1 to TRBJ2-3, with D maybe TRBD2 (6 bases). CDR1 and CDR2 (germline): DFQATT, SNEGSKA (reference sequence). The CDR3 is 16 amino acids. Trimming removed 0 bases from V and 0 bases from J, with 13 bases in between. The CDR3 is CSAREFGGTSTDTQYF. In nucleotides, the CDR3 is TGCAGTGCTAGAGAGTTCGGCGGGACTAGCACAGATACGCAGTATTTT.

The table lists this clonotype with many counts. V usage is TRBV28 and J usage is TRBJ1-2; 8 nucleotides agree with TRBD1. This CDR3 is built from 13 residues. Trimming cost V 7 bases and J 6 bases; bases outside gene matches: 7. Germline loops: CDR1 MDHEN, CDR2 SYDVKM. The CDR3 loop is CASTPRQGHGYTF. The DNA of the CDR3 is TGTGCCAGCACCCCCCGACAGGGGCATGGCTACACCTTC.